Each of the 21 T cell receptor beta chains below was sequenced from the same sample in a study of blood T cell repertoires in COVID-19. This table comes from immunoSEQ multiplex PCR, and its TCRdb copy is limited to in-frame clones, with some not included. The sample records about 98,000 clones, roughly 80% being singletons. The source material was peripheral blood. The receptors shown here come from an elderly man with acute or convalescent COVID-19.

The chain combines TRBV10-2 with TRBJ1-6; tentative D call: TRBD1 (6 bases). Germline CDR1 is WSHSY and CDR2 is SAAADI. The V end lost 3 bases, the J end lost 7 bases, and 13 bases lay between the germline ends. The CDR3 extends over 15 amino acids. CDR3 amino acids: CASSDPGHSNSPLHF. The CDR3 DNA is TGCGCCAGCAGTGATCCGGGACACTCCAATTCACCCCTCCACTTT.

The chain links TRBV5-1 to TRBJ1-5; D may be TRBD1 (5 bases). Germline V CDR1 and CDR2: SGHRS, YFSETQ. The CDR3 is made up of 14 amino acids. Trimming took off 4 bases at V and 3 bases at J, with 11 bases between the two ends. The CDR3 loop reads CASSPGQLNQPQHF. For the CDR3, the DNA is TGCGCCAGCAGCCCCGGACAACTCAATCAGCCCCAGCATTTT.

This chain connects TRBV10-1 to TRBJ1-6; D unresolved. Trimming pared 2 bases from V and 4 bases from J, leaving 3 bases between. Looked up from germline, CDR1 is WNHNN and CDR2 is SYGVQD (reference sequence). CDR3 length: 13 amino acids. The CDR3 sequence: CASSETYNSPLHF. CDR3 in DNA: TGCGCCAGCAGTGAGACTTATAATTCACCCCTCCACTTT.

The gene calls are TRBV2 and TRBJ2-7; tentative D call: TRBD2 (5 bases). The CDR3 is 12 amino acids. The V end was cut by 4 bases, the J end by 7 bases, with 11 bases between. CDR1 and CDR2 from the germline V gene are SNHLY and FYNNEI. Written as DNA, the CDR3 is TGTGCCAGCAGTGTAAACACGGGGGAGCAGTACTTC. This encodes CASSVNTGEQYF.

V usage is TRBV7-2 and J usage is TRBJ2-7, with TRBD2 identical over 8 bases. CDR1 is SGHTA and CDR2 is FQGNSA in the germline V gene. Losses at the gene ends were 3 bases for V and 3 bases for J; bases not matched to a gene: 7. This CDR3 contains 15 residues. The CDR3 nucleotides read TGTGCCAGCAGCTTGGCCCTAGCGGGTGACTACGAGCAGTACTTC. Protein sequence: CASSLALAGDYEQYF.

The chain uses TRBV19 and TRBJ2-5, with D unclear. CDR3 size: 12 residues. Germline lookup yields CDR1 LNHDA and CDR2 SQIVND (reference sequence). Trimming left V 6 bases short and J 5 bases short, with 10 bases between. This chain's CDR3 is CASSPSPETQYF. CDR3 coding DNA: TGTGCCAGTAGCCCCAGTCCGGAGACCCAGTACTTC. Complete variable domain (other parts from reference TRBV19 and TRBJ2-5): DGGITQSPKYLFRKEGQNVTLSCEQNLNHDAMYWYRQDPGQGLRLIYYSQIVNDFQKGDIAEGYSVSREKKESFPLTVTSAQKNPTAFYLCASSPSPETQYFGPGTRLLVL.

This chain links TRBV19 with TRBJ2-4, with a possible D match to TRBD2 (6 bases). The CDR3 is 17 residues long. Germline V lookup: CDR1 LNHDA, CDR2 SQIVND (reference sequence). V was cut by 0 bases and J by 3 bases, with 15 bases left in between. The CDR3 loop reads CASSIEVAASLKNIQYF. As DNA, the CDR3 is TGTGCCAGTAGTATAGAGGTAGCGGCAAGTCTCAAAAACATTCAGTACTTC. Using reference TRBV19 and TRBJ2-4 for the parts outside the CDR3, the full variable domain is DGGITQSPKYLFRKEGQNVTLSCEQNLNHDAMYWYRQDPGQGLRLIYYSQIVNDFQKGDIAEGYSVSREKKESFPLTVTSAQKNPTAFYLCASSIEVAASLKNIQYFGAGTRLSVL.

This chain links TRBV7-2 with TRBJ2-7; 8 bases match TRBD1. V shed 1 base and J 7 bases; nucleotides not matched to a gene: 6. This CDR3 spans 14 amino acids. The germline V gene encodes CDR1 SGHTA and CDR2 FQGNSA. The CDR3 sequence is CASSLGQGFREQYF. The CDR3 DNA is TGTGCCAGCAGCTTAGGACAGGGGTTTCGAGAGCAGTACTTC.

The chain employs TRBV27 and TRBJ1-5; D unclear. Germline V gene lookup returns CDR1 MNHEY and CDR2 SMNVEV (reference sequence). This CDR3 has 12 residues. The ends were cut back, 3 bases at V and 2 bases at J, with 2 bases in the middle. CDR3 DNA sequence: TGTGCCAGCAGTTTCGGCAATCAGCCCCAGCATTTT. Amino acids: CASSFGNQPQHF.

The chain combines TRBV6-1 with TRBJ1-5; perhaps TRBD1 as D (5 bases). V gave up 4 bases and J gave up 5 bases, with 12 bases separating them. Germline CDR1 and CDR2: MNHNS and SASEGT. The CDR3 sequence is 14 residues long. The CDR3 protein is CASSGALRDQPQHF. CDR3 in DNA: TGTGCCAGCAGTGGAGCCCTCAGGGATCAGCCCCAGCATTTT.

The genes are TRBV6-5 and TRBJ1-3; unclear D gene. Germline values: CDR1 MNHEY, CDR2 SVGAGI. This CDR3 is built from 16 residues. V shed 2 bases and J shed 2 bases, with 13 bases lying between them. The DNA of the CDR3 is TGTGCCAGCAGTTACCCCGAAGGAGGCACTGGAAACACCATATATTTT. Translating gives CASSYPEGGTGNTIYF.

The chain carries TRBV7-8 and TRBJ2-2; the D gene is possibly TRBD2 (6 bases). V was trimmed by 5 bases and J by 9 bases, leaving 13 bases between them. The CDR3 spans 13 residues. Germline lookup yields CDR1 SGHVS and CDR2 FQNEAQ. The CDR3 loop is CASSLGTLRELFF. The CDR3 bases are TGTGCCAGCAGCCTGGGGACTCTTCGGGAGCTGTTTTTT.

This clone has just a few counts. V is TRBV14 and J is TRBJ1-3, with D possibly TRBD1 on 6 matching bases. V gave up 2 bases and J gave up 5 bases, with 10 bases separating them. The CDR3 contains 14 residues. Germline V gene sequence: CDR1 SGHDN, CDR2 FVKESK. The CDR3 region has the DNA TGTGCCAGCAGCCAAACGGGACAAAGAAACACCATATATTTT. Translated: CASSQTGQRNTIYF.

The sample holds a few counts of this clone. This chain links TRBV7-2 with TRBJ1-5; 7 bases line up with TRBD1. V lost 0 bases, J lost 6 bases, and 8 bases stayed unmatched. This CDR3 is built from 16 residues. Germline V gene lookup returns CDR1 SGHTA and CDR2 FQGNSA. The CDR3 DNA sequence: TGTGCCAGCAGCTTAGCTCCGGGACAGCGAGGTCAGCCCCAGCATTTT. Translating gives CASSLAPGQRGQPQHF.

The chain couples TRBV30 to TRBJ1-1; no firm D call. The CDR3 contains 13 residues. From germline, CDR1 is GTSNPN and CDR2 SVGIG (reference sequence). The ends were cut back, 1 base at V and 0 bases at J, with 6 bases in the middle. In nucleotides, the CDR3 is TGTGCCTGGAGTGAACAGTTGAACACTGAAGCTTTCTTT. Amino acids: CAWSEQLNTEAFF. Together with reference TRBV30 and TRBJ1-1, the CDR3 gives the full variable domain: SQTIHQWPATLVQPVGSPLSLECTVEGTSNPNLYWYRQAAGRGLQLLFYSVGIGQISSEVPQNLSASRPQDRQFILSSKKLLLSDSGFYLCAWSEQLNTEAFFGQGTRLTVV.

The chain uses TRBV11-2 and TRBJ2-3; 10 bases line up with TRBD2. There are 19 residues in the CDR3. In germline, CDR1 is SGHAT, CDR2 FQNNGV. The V gene end was trimmed by 0 bases and the J gene end by 1 base; junction bases not matched to a gene: 10. The chain's CDR3 is CASSLEIGSGGLRTDTQYF. The CDR3 nucleotides are TGTGCCAGCAGCTTAGAGATCGGTAGCGGGGGGCTTCGCACAGATACGCAGTATTTT. Full variable domain (rest looked up from reference TRBV11-2 and TRBJ2-3): EAGVAQSPRYKIIEKRQSVAFWCNPISGHATLYWYQQILGQGPKLLIQFQNNGVVDDSQLPKDRFSAERLKGVDSTLKIQPAKLEDSAVYLCASSLEIGSGGLRTDTQYFGPGTRLTVL.

The chain combines TRBV12-2 with TRBJ1-5. TRBV12-2 is a pseudogene segment. The CDR3 is made up of 15 amino acids. Here the CDR3 DNA reads TGTGCAAGTCGCTTAGCTGCGGGAAGCAATCAGCCCCAGCATTTT. It yields the protein CASRLAAGSNQPQHF.

The gene calls are TRBV6-5 and TRBJ1-1; D remains unclear. The CDR3 sequence is 12 residues long. V gave up 8 bases and J gave up 1 base, with 8 bases separating them. Germline V gene lookup returns CDR1 MNHEY and CDR2 SVGAGI. CDR3 region: CASGTANTEAFF. In nucleotides, the CDR3 is TGTGCCAGCGGTACAGCGAACACTGAAGCTTTCTTT.

The rearrangement uses TRBV23-1 and TRBJ1-1; no definite D call. TRBV23-1 is known as an ORF, though its function is uncertain. Trimming cost V 3 bases and J 2 bases, with 10 bases left between them. This CDR3 is built from 14 residues. The DNA of the CDR3 is TGCGCCAGCAGTCAGGCCAGACTTAACACTGAAGCTTTCTTT. This gives the protein CASSQARLNTEAFF.

The V call is TRBV28, the J call TRBJ1-2; TRBD1 agrees at 10 bases. CDR3 length equals 15 residues. Looked up from germline, CDR1 is MDHEN and CDR2 is SYDVKM. Trimming cost V 5 bases and J 3 bases; bases outside gene matches: 6. CDR3 region: CASSPPTGGDYGYTF. The CDR3 bases are TGTGCCAGCAGTCCGCCGACAGGGGGCGACTATGGCTACACCTTC.

The chain has TRBV7-2 and TRBJ2-1; D ambiguous. There are 12 residues in the CDR3. Looked up from germline, CDR1 is SGHTA and CDR2 is FQGNSA. Trimming stripped 3 bases from V and 8 bases from J, with 8 bases between. This CDR3 reads CASSFTTHEQFF. In DNA form, the CDR3 reads TGTGCCAGCAGCTTCACGACACATGAGCAGTTCTTC.